Below, 28 T cell receptor beta chains from the same sample are listed, as sequenced in a study of cytomegalovirus exposure and HLA in healthy donors. PCR involved 60 Vbeta and 13 Jbeta primers. Only in-frame clones appear in the TCRdb table, and some are missing; sequencing was by immunoSEQ multiplex PCR. This table has 99,000 or so clones, about four fifths appearing once. Sequenced sample: PBMCs. The receptors were gathered from a man younger than 45 in good health and CMV-seronegative.

The chain links TRBV9 to TRBJ2-1; 9 bases line up with TRBD2. Losses at the gene ends were 1 base for V and 7 bases for J; bases not matched to a gene: 6. Germline V gene data show CDR1 as SGDLS and CDR2 as YYNGEE. This CDR3 has 15 amino acids. The CDR3 nucleotides are TGTGCCAGCAGCGTACAACCTAGCGGGATAAATGAGCAGTTCTTC. This codes for CASSVQPSGINEQFF.

The genes are TRBV11-2 and TRBJ1-2; no reliable D call. With 4 bases removed from V and 0 bases from J, the gap between germline ends came to 9 bases. CDR1 is SGHAT and CDR2 is FQNNGV in the germline V gene. CDR3 length equals 14 residues. CDR3 protein: CASSSVRANYGYTF. CDR3 nucleotides: TGTGCCAGCAGCTCGGTGCGAGCTAACTATGGCTACACCTTC. Combining the CDR3 with reference TRBV11-2 and TRBJ1-2 gives the whole variable domain EAGVAQSPRYKIIEKRQSVAFWCNPISGHATLYWYQQILGQGPKLLIQFQNNGVVDDSQLPKDRFSAERLKGVDSTLKIQPAKLEDSAVYLCASSSVRANYGYTFGSGTRLTVV.

Only one count was recorded for this clone. This same CDR3 is encoded by further DNA sequences in the sample. This chain joins TRBV6-4 and TRBJ2-3; 9 positions match TRBD2. The CDR3 is 15 residues long. From germline, CDR1 is MRHNA and CDR2 SNTAGT. V lost 0 bases, J lost 4 bases, and 2 bases stayed unmatched. The CDR3 protein is CASSDSSGGADTQYF. The DNA of the CDR3 is TGTGCCAGCAGTGACTCTAGCGGGGGAGCAGATACGCAGTATTTT.

The chain carries TRBV10-2 and TRBJ1-1; the match to TRBD1 covers 7 bases. The V segment lost 0 bases and the J segment 2 bases; nucleotides outside the gene matches: 3. Germline CDR1 and CDR2: WSHSY and SAAADI. This CDR3 comprises 15 residues. The CDR3 region is CASSESAGGNTEAFF. DNA for the CDR3: TGCGCCAGCAGTGAGTCGGCAGGGGGAAACACTGAAGCTTTCTTT.

The gene calls are TRBV4-3 and TRBJ2-7, with 7 bases that match TRBD2. Per the germline V gene, CDR1 is LGHNA and CDR2 is YSLEER. Trimming cost V 4 bases and J 7 bases; bases outside gene matches: 13. This CDR3 contains 15 residues. The CDR3 protein is CASSLTSAGPGEQYF. DNA for the CDR3: TGCGCCAGCAGCCTAACTAGCGCGGGGCCGGGGGAGCAGTACTTC.

The chain combines TRBV5-5 with TRBJ1-4, with D maybe TRBD1 (6 bases). V lost 5 bases and J 3 bases, leaving 14 bases between the germline ends. Germline values: CDR1 SGHKS, CDR2 YYEKEE (reference sequence). CDR3 length: 15 residues. This CDR3 is CASSRGPGANEKLFF. The CDR3 coding sequence is TGTGCCAGCAGTCGTGGACCAGGGGCTAATGAAAAACTGTTTTTT.

This clone was observed a single time. This rearrangement joins TRBV7-2 to TRBJ2-6; possible D gene TRBD1, 7 bases. The CDR3 loop spans 18 amino acids. Per germline, CDR1 SGHTA and CDR2 FQGNSA. Trimming cost V 5 bases and J 1 base, with 18 bases left between them. The chain's CDR3 is CASSPAAGGWSGANVLTF. For the CDR3, the DNA is TGTGCCAGCAGCCCTGCGGCAGGGGGGTGGTCTGGGGCCAACGTCCTGACTTTC.

This rearrangement joins TRBV7-9 to TRBJ2-5; 10 nucleotides line up with TRBD1. The germline V gene has CDR1 SEHNR and CDR2 FQNEAQ (reference sequence). The CDR3 is 15 amino acids. V lost 5 bases to trimming and J lost 5 bases; unmatched junction nucleotides: 8. The CDR3 coding sequence is TGTGCCAGCAGCACGGGACAGGGGCAGGGGGAGACCCAGTACTTC. Protein: CASSTGQGQGETQYF.

The chain is built from TRBV10-1 and TRBJ2-1, with 15 bases fitting TRBD2. The CDR3 totals 17 residues. Trimming took 6 bases from V and 0 from J; bases not matched to a gene: 3. CDR1 is WNHNN and CDR2 is SYGVQD in the germline V gene (reference sequence). This CDR3 is CASRPGLAGGSYNEQFF. CDR3 in DNA: TGCGCCAGCAGACCGGGACTAGCGGGGGGCTCCTACAATGAGCAGTTCTTC.

The chain has TRBV7-6 and TRBJ1-5; 7 nucleotides line up with TRBD1. The trim removed 5 bases at V and 2 bases at J, leaving 3 bases unmatched. Germline loops: CDR1 SGHVS, CDR2 FNYEAQ. The CDR3 runs 14 residues. The CDR3 DNA is TGTGCCAGCAGCGTCCAGGGGGGCAATCAGCCCCAGCATTTT. Translation gives CASSVQGGNQPQHF.

This CDR3 is CASSGLGQGHPEGWNEQFF. CDR3 coding DNA: TGTGCCAGCAGTGGTCTAGGACAGGGGCATCCCGAGGGGTGGAATGAGCAGTTCTTC. J is TRBJ2-1 and V is TRBV27, with 9 bases matching TRBD1. V shed 5 bases and J 7 bases; nucleotides not matched to a gene: 21. The CDR3 has 19 amino acids. Looked up from germline, CDR1 is MNHEY and CDR2 is SMNVEV (reference sequence).

This clone has a handful of counts. The chain recombines TRBV27 with TRBJ2-7, with D tentatively TRBD2 (5 bases). Trimming took 1 base from V and 3 from J, leaving 7 bases between them. The germline CDR1 and CDR2 sequences are MNHEY and SMNVEV (reference sequence). CDR3 length: 13 residues. The CDR3 nucleotides are TGTGCCAGCAGTTTATTTGCGGGCTACGAGCAGTACTTC. The encoded protein is CASSLFAGYEQYF.

The chain links TRBV9 to TRBJ2-3; no firm D call. The ends were cut back, 6 bases at V and 2 bases at J, with 10 bases in the middle. CDR1 and CDR2 (germline): SGDLS, YYNGEE. CDR3 size: 13 residues. CDR3 region: CASTTQDTDTQYF. CDR3 nucleotide sequence: TGTGCCAGCACGACCCAGGACACAGATACGCAGTATTTT.

This clone showed up just a few times. The chain links TRBV10-1 to TRBJ2-5; no clear D gene. The CDR3 is 13 amino acids. Germline loops: CDR1 WNHNN, CDR2 SYGVQD (reference sequence). V lost 2 bases, J lost 2 bases, and 6 bases lay in between. This CDR3 reads CASSEAIQETQYF. The CDR3 region has the DNA TGCGCCAGCAGTGAGGCTATACAAGAGACCCAGTACTTC.

This clone has a handful of counts. The chain employs TRBV11-2 and TRBJ2-7; D is uncertain. The CDR3 loop spans 10 amino acids. The V end lost 3 bases, the J end lost 5 bases, and 2 bases lay between the germline ends. The germline V gene encodes CDR1 SGHAT and CDR2 FQNNGV. CDR3: CASSFNEQYF. In DNA, the CDR3 is TGTGCCAGCAGCTTCAACGAGCAGTACTTC.

The J gene is TRBJ1-2, the V gene TRBV11-2; D gene ambiguous. This CDR3 contains 14 residues. V was cut by 4 bases and J by 2 bases, with 11 bases left in between. Germline-derived CDR1 and CDR2 are SGHAT and FQNNGV. The chain's CDR3 is CASSSRRGNYGYTF. Here the CDR3 DNA reads TGTGCCAGCAGCTCGCGGCGCGGAAACTATGGCTACACCTTC.

The CDR3 spells CASTEQPIRVKGVGTEAFF. In DNA, the CDR3 is TGTGCCAGCACCGAACAGCCAATAAGGGTTAAGGGGGTAGGGACTGAAGCTTTCTTT. The gene calls are TRBV2 and TRBJ1-1; TRBD1 is a possible D gene (6 bases). Between the trimmed V and J ends, which lost 7 bases and 5 bases, there was a span of 32 bases. The CDR3 extends over 19 amino acids. Germline CDR1 reads SNHLY; CDR2 reads FYNNEI.

This chain connects TRBV5-4 to TRBJ2-5, with 14 bases that match TRBD2. CDR1 and CDR2 (germline): SGHNT, YYREEE (reference sequence). Losses at the gene ends were 4 bases for V and 5 bases for J; bases not matched to a gene: 4. The CDR3 has 15 residues. In nucleotides, the CDR3 is TGTGCCAGCAGCACGGGACTAGCGGGAGACGAGACCCAGTACTTC. Its protein product is CASSTGLAGDETQYF.

The rearrangement uses TRBV11-3 and TRBJ2-2; D is unclear. V was cut by 1 base and J by 4 bases, with 4 bases left in between. The length of the CDR3 is 13 residues. The V gene's germline CDR1 is SGHNT and CDR2 YENEEA. The CDR3: CASSLAGTGELFF. DNA for the CDR3: TGTGCCAGCAGCTTAGCCGGCACCGGGGAGCTGTTTTTT. Full variable domain (outside the CDR3, taken from reference TRBV11-3 and TRBJ2-2): EAGVVQSPRYKIIEKKQPVAFWCNPISGHNTLYWYLQNLGQGPELLIRYENEEAVDDSQLPKDRFSAERLKGVDSTLKIQPAELGDSAVYLCASSLAGTGELFFGEGSRLTVL.

The genes are TRBV7-9 and TRBJ2-7; perhaps TRBD1 as D (6 bases). Germline V CDR1 and CDR2: SEHNR, FQNEAQ (reference sequence). The CDR3 is made up of 14 amino acids. V shed 4 bases and J shed 0 bases, with 10 bases lying between them. The CDR3 nucleotides read TGTGCCAGCAGCTCAGGACAGAGCTCCTACGAGCAGTACTTC. Amino acids: CASSSGQSSYEQYF.

The rearrangement links TRBV7-9 to TRBJ1-1; the D is unclear. This CDR3 has 14 amino acids. CDR1 is SEHNR and CDR2 is FQNEAQ in the germline V gene (reference sequence). V was cut by 7 bases and J by 4 bases, with 16 bases left in between. The CDR3 nucleotides read TGTGCCAGCACAGAGTACCAGCGGAGCACTGAAGCTTTCTTT. As protein: CASTEYQRSTEAFF.

The rearrangement links TRBV6-6 to TRBJ2-5; 8 nucleotides match TRBD1. This CDR3 has 15 residues. Trimming removed 5 bases from V and 5 bases from J; junction bases left unmatched: 10. Germline CDR1 MNHNY, CDR2 SVGAGI (reference sequence). CDR3 region: CASSPPPGGGETQYF. In DNA form, the CDR3 reads TGTGCCAGCAGTCCCCCCCCAGGGGGCGGGGAGACCCAGTACTTC.

The CDR3 protein is CASSQGTVIDSPLHF. The DNA for the CDR3 is TGTGCCAGCAGTCAAGGGACAGTCATTGATTCACCCCTCCACTTT. The chain couples TRBV6-1 to TRBJ1-6; 7 nucleotides agree with TRBD1. CDR3 length: 15 residues. Trimming took 5 bases from V and 8 from J; bases not matched to a gene: 9. CDR1 and CDR2 (germline): MNHNS, SASEGT.

The chain links TRBV9 to TRBJ2-7, with 7 bases that match TRBD1. The CDR3 contains 13 residues. The V and J ends lost 0 bases and 6 bases, in that order; junction bases with no gene match: 3. Germline-derived CDR1 and CDR2 are SGDLS and YYNGEE. CDR3 sequence (DNA): TGTGCCAGCAGCGTAGGGACAGGCCTCGAGCAGTACTTC. Protein product: CASSVGTGLEQYF.

This clone turned up a few times. The V call is TRBV4-1, the J call TRBJ2-3; no firm D call. The CDR3 runs to 14 residues. Trimming left V 5 bases short and J 0 bases short, with 9 bases between. The germline CDR1 and CDR2 sequences are MGHRA and YSYEKL. The CDR3 sequence is CASSNKKSTDTQYF. CDR3 nucleotide sequence: TGCGCCAGCAGCAATAAAAAAAGCACAGATACGCAGTATTTT.

The rearrangement uses TRBV11-2 and TRBJ2-7; TRBD2 agrees at 12 bases. The junction had 10 bases not matched to a gene; V was cut back by 7 bases and J by 3 bases. The CDR3 contains 16 residues. Germline assignment: CDR1 SGHAT and CDR2 FQNNGV. The CDR3 DNA is TGTGCCAGCAAGAATACTAGCGGGGGGATATACTACGAGCAGTACTTC. Translated: CASKNTSGGIYYEQYF. The variable domain in full, with the rest retrieved from reference TRBV11-2 and TRBJ2-7, is EAGVAQSPRYKIIEKRQSVAFWCNPISGHATLYWYQQILGQGPKLLIQFQNNGVVDDSQLPKDRFSAERLKGVDSTLKIQPAKLEDSAVYLCASKNTSGGIYYEQYFGPGTRLTVT.

This clone was seen only once. The chain couples TRBV5-1 to TRBJ1-3; no reliable D call. The germline V gene encodes CDR1 SGHRS and CDR2 YFSETQ. The CDR3 is 15 residues long. Trimming shortened V by 0 bases and J by 4 bases, and 11 bases separated the two germline ends. The CDR3 sequence: CASSLAPVSGNTIYF. In nucleotides, the CDR3 is TGCGCCAGCAGCTTGGCCCCAGTGTCCGGAAACACCATATATTTT.

The chain links TRBV28 to TRBJ1-1; D is unresolved. This CDR3 is built from 12 residues. The V and J ends lost 7 bases and 1 base respectively, with 7 bases between them. Germline loops: CDR1 MDHEN, CDR2 SYDVKM. CDR3 nucleotide sequence: TGTGCCAGCATTGCGAGGAACACTGAAGCTTTCTTT. Translation gives CASIARNTEAFF.